The 24 T cell receptor beta chains given below trace back to one sample, sequenced in a study of response to subunit inactivated influenza vaccine. TCRdb re-analysed the RT-PCR reads in MiXCR, keeping a single row per CDR3 protein. The sample contains about 610,000 distinct CDR3 sequences, 14% of which appear only once. The sample here was PBMCs from blood, taken roughly 13 days after vaccination. The receptors originated from a man aged 45-65 years who received an inactivated influenza vaccine.

To note about this clonotype: At one end, the junction sequence differs from germline, possibly due to a read error. The rearrangement joins TRBV15 to TRBJ2-7; 9 bases are a match to TRBD1. This CDR3 is 15 amino acids long. Germline V gene sequence: CDR1 LNHNV, CDR2 YYDKDF (reference sequence). DNA for the CDR3: TGTGCCACCAGCGGAGACAGGGGGTTTACCAACGAGCAGTACTTC. Its protein product is CATSGDRGFTNEQYF.

This clonotype was seen only a few times. V and J are TRBV20-1 and TRBJ1-6, with D uncertain. Germline assignment: CDR1 DFQATT and CDR2 SNEGSKA (reference sequence). The CDR3 length is 15 residues. Trimming pared 2 bases from V and 3 bases from J, leaving 11 bases between. The CDR3 spells CSARPGRNYNSPLHF. The CDR3 nucleotides read TGCAGTGCTAGACCGGGGAGAAACTATAATTCACCCCTCCACTTT.

The rearrangement joins TRBV7-2 to TRBJ2-7; the D is unclear. Germline CDR1 SGHTA, CDR2 FQGNSA. CDR3 size: 11 residues. Trimming took 5 bases from V and 8 from J, leaving 10 bases between them. CDR3: CASSPAIQQYF. As DNA, the CDR3 is TGTGCCAGCAGCCCCGCTATACAGCAGTACTTC.

This clonotype was detected only a few times. The V gene is TRBV7-2, the J gene TRBJ1-1; no firm D call. Germline assignment: CDR1 SGHTA and CDR2 FQGNSA. V was shortened by 1 base and J by 1 base, with 10 bases between the two germline ends. This CDR3 spans 15 amino acids. This CDR3 reads CASSLVGSTNTEAFF. The CDR3 coding sequence is TGTGCCAGCAGCTTAGTAGGGAGTACGAACACTGAAGCTTTCTTT. The full variable domain, rest sourced from reference TRBV7-2 and TRBJ1-1, is GAGVSQSPSNKVTEKGKDVELRCDPISGHTALYWYRQSLGQGLEFLIYFQGNSAPDKSGLPSDRFSAERTGGSVSTLTIQRTQQEDSAVYLCASSLVGSTNTEAFFGQGTRLTVV.

The CDR3 here is CASSPGGHVAVTQYF. DNA for the CDR3: TGTGCCAGCAGCCCGGGGGGCCATGTAGCCGTGACCCAGTACTTC. The genes are TRBV7-2 and TRBJ2-5; the D gene is possibly TRBD2 (7 bases). The V end lost 5 bases, the J end lost 7 bases, and 20 bases lay between the germline ends. Germline lookup yields CDR1 SGHTA and CDR2 FQGNSA. The CDR3 has 15 amino acids. The whole variable domain, remainder taken from reference TRBV7-2 and TRBJ2-5, is GAGVSQSPSNKVTEKGKDVELRCDPISGHTALYWYRQSLGQGLEFLIYFQGNSAPDKSGLPSDRFSAERTGGSVSTLTIQRTQQEDSAVYLCASSPGGHVAVTQYFGPGTRLLVL.

This clonotype was seen at least ten times. The chain recombines TRBV7-9 with TRBJ2-7; TRBD2 matches at 10 bases. V was pared by 5 bases and J by 5 bases, with 9 bases of the junction left unmatched. This CDR3 comprises 15 residues. CDR1 is SEHNR, CDR2 FQNEAQ, per germline (reference sequence). CDR3 bases: TGTGCCAGCAGCCGAGCGGGAGGGCCGACCAACGAGCAGTACTTC. It encodes CASSRAGGPTNEQYF.

This clonotype was observed many times. The chain combines TRBV7-2 with TRBJ2-1; D is undetermined. The V end was cut by 6 bases, the J end by 9 bases, with 9 bases between. The CDR3 runs to 11 residues. In germline, CDR1 is SGHTA, CDR2 FQGNSA. CDR3 loop: CASRAASEQFF. CDR3 DNA: TGTGCCAGCAGGGCAGCGTCTGAGCAGTTCTTC.

This clonotype has just a few counts. The chain joins TRBV5-1 to TRBJ2-5; TRBD2 aligns across 7 bases. The CDR3 is made up of 15 amino acids. V was clipped by 3 bases and J by 3 bases; unmatched bases: 8. CDR1 and CDR2 from the germline V gene are SGHRS and YFSETQ. The CDR3: CASSSGGGVKETQYF. In DNA form, the CDR3 reads TGCGCCAGCAGCTCGGGCGGGGGAGTAAAAGAGACCCAGTACTTC.

This rearrangement joins TRBV30 to TRBJ2-7, with TRBD2 as a possible D gene (6 bases). CDR1 and CDR2 from the germline V gene are GTSNPN and SVGIG (reference sequence). Trimming took off 3 bases at V and 4 bases at J, with 16 bases between the two ends. The CDR3 has 14 residues. The CDR3 reads CAWSDMGGIYEQYF. In nucleotides, the CDR3 is TGTGCCTGGAGCGATATGGGGGGAATATACGAGCAGTACTTC.

The chain uses TRBV5-1 and TRBJ2-5; D call uncertain. The CDR3 runs 14 residues. V lost 4 bases, J lost 5 bases, and 15 bases lay in between. The germline V gene has CDR1 SGHRS and CDR2 YFSETQ. The CDR3 sequence is CASSPEVGLETQYF. The CDR3 DNA follows: TGCGCCAGCAGCCCCGAGGTGGGTCTGGAGACCCAGTACTTC.

The chain uses TRBV28 and TRBJ2-2, with unresolved D. Looked up from germline, CDR1 is MDHEN and CDR2 is SYDVKM. The V gene lost 2 bases and the J gene lost 6 bases, with 7 bases spanning the gap. This CDR3 contains 13 residues. The CDR3 DNA sequence: TGTGCCAGCAGTTTAAGTAGACCCGGGGAGCTGTTTTTT. Residues: CASSLSRPGELFF.

This clonotype has a handful of counts. The chain is built from TRBV19 and TRBJ1-2; 8 bases are shared with TRBD1. Per the germline V gene, CDR1 is LNHDA and CDR2 is SQIVND (reference sequence). V shed 8 bases and J 8 bases; nucleotides not matched to a gene: 7. The CDR3 covers 12 residues. CDR3 bases: TGTGCCAGTGCCTGGACAGGGCGCGGCTACACCTTC. This translates into CASAWTGRGYTF.

This clonotype was seen a few times. The chain joins TRBV3-1 to TRBJ2-7; 16 bases map to TRBD2. V gave up 5 bases and J gave up 4 bases; unmatched junction bases: 2. The CDR3 is 15 amino acids. Germline values: CDR1 LGHDT, CDR2 YNNKEL (reference sequence). CDR3: CASSRGLAGGYEQYF. In DNA, the CDR3 is TGTGCCAGCAGCAGGGGACTAGCGGGAGGGTACGAGCAGTACTTC.

V usage is TRBV7-2 and J usage is TRBJ2-2, with 9 bases lining up with TRBD2. V shed 5 bases, J shed 7 bases, and the junction held 8 bases outside the gene matches. The CDR3 runs to 15 residues. CDR1 is SGHTA and CDR2 is FQGNSA in the germline V gene. CDR3 sequence: CASSIRGLAGGELFF. The CDR3 coding sequence is TGTGCCAGCAGCATACGGGGACTAGCTGGCGGGGAGCTGTTTTTT.

The CDR3 spells CASSSWTGSGNTIYF. The CDR3 coding sequence is TGTGCCAGCAGTTCCTGGACAGGGTCAGGAAACACCATATATTTT. This chain joins TRBV6-5 and TRBJ1-3, with 8 bases matching TRBD1. V trimming: 4 bases; J trimming: 4 bases; junction bases outside the gene matches: 6. The CDR3 length is 15 residues. Germline values: CDR1 MNHEY, CDR2 SVGAGI.

This clonotype was observed a handful of times. The V gene is TRBV28, the J gene TRBJ2-7; TRBD1 matches at 8 bases. CDR3 length: 15 amino acids. Germline CDR1 is MDHEN and CDR2 is SYDVKM. The junction had 10 bases not matched to a gene; V was cut back by 5 bases and J by 4 bases. CDR3 loop: CASSPPDREVYEQYF. The CDR3, as DNA: TGTGCCAGCAGTCCACCGGACAGGGAGGTATACGAGCAGTACTTC. The entire variable domain, with the rest obtained from reference TRBV28 and TRBJ2-7, is as follows: DVKVTQSSRYLVKRTGEKVFLECVQDMDHENMFWYRQDPGLGLRLIYFSYDVKMKEKGDIPEGYSVSREKKERFSLILESASTNQTSMYLCASSPPDREVYEQYFGPGTRLTVT.

Only a few counts were recorded for this clonotype. The genes are TRBV6-5 and TRBJ1-2; tentative D call: TRBD1 (6 bases). This CDR3 has 14 amino acids. Germline V gene lookup returns CDR1 MNHEY and CDR2 SVGAGI. Trimming removed 0 bases at V and 8 bases at J, with 13 bases between. The CDR3 reads CASSYSRGHAGYTF. The CDR3 DNA reads TGTGCCAGCAGTTACTCGAGGGGACACGCAGGCTACACCTTC.

This clonotype was recorded many times. This sequence joins TRBV20-1 and TRBJ1-6, with TRBD1 identical over 7 bases. The CDR3 contains 13 residues. Unmatched junction bases numbered 4, after V lost 6 bases and J lost 5 bases. Germline V gene sequence: CDR1 DFQATT, CDR2 SNEGSKA (reference sequence). CDR3 DNA sequence: TGCAGTGCCTGGGACAGCCATAATTCACCCCTCCACTTT. Encoded protein: CSAWDSHNSPLHF.

This clonotype was observed many times. The chain joins TRBV12-3 or TRBV12-4 to TRBJ1-4; 7 nucleotides agree with TRBD1. V trimming: 5 bases; J trimming: 8 bases; junction bases outside the gene matches: 8. This CDR3 comprises 14 residues. This CDR3 reads CASSPQGLQEKLFF. DNA of the CDR3: TGTGCCAGCAGTCCACAGGGGCTTCAAGAAAAACTGTTTTTT.

The gene calls are TRBV6-2 or TRBV6-3 and TRBJ2-5; 8 bases map to TRBD1. This CDR3 region has 15 residues. Germline CDR1 MNHEY, CDR2 SVGEGT. J lost 5 bases, V lost 4 bases, and 9 bases had no gene match. The CDR3 DNA sequence: TGTGCCAGCAGTTCCCGGCAGGGGGCGTTCGAGACCCAGTACTTC. Its protein product is CASSSRQGAFETQYF.

The gene calls are TRBV6-6 and TRBJ2-2, with TRBD1 identical over 8 bases. Germline CDR1 and CDR2: MNHNY and SVGAGI (reference sequence). The V and J ends lost 6 bases and 7 bases, in that order; junction bases with no gene match: 1. The CDR3 loop spans 12 amino acids. The CDR3 loop reads CASRTGVGELFF. The DNA of the CDR3 is TGTGCCAGCAGGACAGGGGTCGGGGAGCTGTTTTTT.

The gene calls are TRBV7-2 and TRBJ2-5; 9 bases match TRBD2. Germline V lookup: CDR1 SGHTA, CDR2 FQGNSA. This CDR3 has 16 residues. V shed 5 bases and J 4 bases; nucleotides not matched to a gene: 11. The CDR3, as DNA: TGTGCCAGCAGCCCCTCCCGCCCTAGCGGGGTAGAGACCCAGTACTTC. This gives the protein CASSPSRPSGVETQYF.

This clonotype was detected only a few times. The rearrangement joins TRBV10-3 to TRBJ2-1; 10 positions agree with TRBD2. Germline CDR1 ENHRY, CDR2 SYGVKD. The V segment lost 6 bases and the J segment 8 bases; nucleotides outside the gene matches: 13. The CDR3 extends over 16 amino acids. The CDR3 DNA is TGTGCCATCAGGGACCCTAATAGCGGGGGGCGAGATGAGCAGTTCTTC. Translation: CAIRDPNSGGRDEQFF.

This clonotype was found a few times. The chain links TRBV5-1 to TRBJ1-1; no clear D gene. Germline-derived CDR1 and CDR2 are SGHRS and YFSETQ. With 7 bases removed from V and 4 bases from J, the gap between germline ends came to 11 bases. The CDR3 extends over 12 amino acids. The CDR3, as DNA: TGCGCCAGCCGGGAAAGGGCCACTGAAGCTTTCTTT. Its translation is CASRERATEAFF. The full variable domain, with the rest looked up from reference TRBV5-1 and TRBJ1-1, is KAGVTQTPRYLIKTRGQQVTLSCSPISGHRSVSWYQQTPGQGLQFLFEYFSETQRNKGNFPGRFSGRQFSNSRSEMNVSTLELGDSALYLCASRERATEAFFGQGTRLTVV.